Reported below is one TCR beta chain. Its antigen is unidentified. This specimen belongs to a study of cytomegalovirus exposure and HLA in healthy donors. Study information: Findings of an earlier analysis included roughly 120 million unique TCR beta sequences from roughly 180 million T cells.

Study observations and caveats: What a later analysis showed was that several of the most significant clusters appeared linked to common viral pathogens. An analysis done earlier found most TCR beta V segments productive about 87% or about 30% of the time.

Despite likely unrecorded immune exposures, the donors were nominally healthy at the time of sampling. It was with 60 Vbeta and 13 Jbeta primers that the PCR ran. Measured with immunoSEQ multiplex PCR; TCRdb has only the in-frame clones, and not every one. The data hold more than 95,000 clones, with approximately 80% observed a single time. V gave up 4 bases and J gave up 3 bases, with 13 bases separating them. The CDR3 is 14 amino acids. Germline CDR1 and CDR2: MGHRA and YSYEKL. The rearrangement joins TRBV4-1 to TRBJ2-7, with D possibly matching TRBD2 (6 bases). This clonotype was obtained from a woman between 18 and 29 years old in good health and CMV-seropositive. The sample consisted of PBMCs. This chain's CDR3 is CASSRQPGDYEQYF. The CDR3 DNA sequence: TGCGCCAGCAGCCGTCAGCCGGGGGACTACGAGCAGTACTTC.